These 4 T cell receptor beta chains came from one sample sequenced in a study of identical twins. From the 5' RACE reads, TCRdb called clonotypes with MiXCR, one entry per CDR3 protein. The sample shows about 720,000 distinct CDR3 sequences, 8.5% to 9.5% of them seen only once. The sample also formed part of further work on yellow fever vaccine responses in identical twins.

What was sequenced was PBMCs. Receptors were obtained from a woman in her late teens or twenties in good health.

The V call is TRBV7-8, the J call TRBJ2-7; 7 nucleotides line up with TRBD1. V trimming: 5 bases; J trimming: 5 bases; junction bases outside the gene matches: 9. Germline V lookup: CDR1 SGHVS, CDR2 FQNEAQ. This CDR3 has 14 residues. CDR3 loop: CASSPREGAHEQYF. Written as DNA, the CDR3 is TGTGCCAGCAGCCCCCGTGAGGGGGCCCACGAGCAGTACTTC.

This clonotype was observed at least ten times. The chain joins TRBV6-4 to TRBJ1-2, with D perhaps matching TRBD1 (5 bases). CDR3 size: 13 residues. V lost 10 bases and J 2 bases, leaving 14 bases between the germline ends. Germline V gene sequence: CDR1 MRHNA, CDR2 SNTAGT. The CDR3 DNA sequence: TGTGCCACCCTGCCAGGGAAAAACTATGGCTACACCTTC. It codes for CATLPGKNYGYTF.

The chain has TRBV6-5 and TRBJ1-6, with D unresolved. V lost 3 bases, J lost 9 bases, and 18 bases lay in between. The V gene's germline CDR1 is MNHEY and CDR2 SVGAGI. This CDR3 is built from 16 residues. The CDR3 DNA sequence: TGTGCCAGCAGTTATGAGCCGGGGTTGTTAGGTTCACCCCTCCACTTT. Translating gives CASSYEPGLLGSPLHF.

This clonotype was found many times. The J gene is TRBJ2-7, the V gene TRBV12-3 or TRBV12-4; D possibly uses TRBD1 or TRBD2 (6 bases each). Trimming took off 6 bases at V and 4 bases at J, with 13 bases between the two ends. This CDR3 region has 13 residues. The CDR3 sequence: CASRYREAYEQYF. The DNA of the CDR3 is TGTGCCAGCAGATACAGGGAGGCTTACGAGCAGTACTTC.